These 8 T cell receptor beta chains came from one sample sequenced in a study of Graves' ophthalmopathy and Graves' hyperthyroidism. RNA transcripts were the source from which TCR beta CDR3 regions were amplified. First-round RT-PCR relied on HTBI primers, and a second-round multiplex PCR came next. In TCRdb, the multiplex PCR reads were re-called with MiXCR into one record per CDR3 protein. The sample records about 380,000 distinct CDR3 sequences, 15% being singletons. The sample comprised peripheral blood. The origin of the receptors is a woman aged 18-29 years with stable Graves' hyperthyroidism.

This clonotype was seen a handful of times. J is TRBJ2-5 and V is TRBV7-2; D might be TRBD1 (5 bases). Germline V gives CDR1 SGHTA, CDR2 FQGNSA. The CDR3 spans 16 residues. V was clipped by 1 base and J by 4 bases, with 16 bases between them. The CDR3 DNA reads TGTGCCAGCAGCTTAGGGGTTCAGGGCTCAGCAGAGACCCAGTACTTC. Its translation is CASSLGVQGSAETQYF.

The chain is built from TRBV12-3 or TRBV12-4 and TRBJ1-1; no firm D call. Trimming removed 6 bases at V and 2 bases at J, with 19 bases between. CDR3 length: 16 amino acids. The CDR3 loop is CASSLSVHRSNTEAFF. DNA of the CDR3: TGTGCCAGCAGCCTTAGCGTCCACCGTAGTAACACTGAAGCTTTCTTT.

CDR3 coding DNA: TGTGCCAGCAGTTACTCGGGCGAGGGGACAGATACGCAGTATTTT. The encoded protein is CASSYSGEGTDTQYF. This chain joins TRBV6-5 and TRBJ2-3; either TRBD1 or TRBD2 may fit D (5 bases each). V lost 0 bases and J 3 bases, leaving 10 bases between the germline ends. CDR3 size: 15 residues. CDR1 MNHEY and CDR2 SVGAGI come from the germline V gene.

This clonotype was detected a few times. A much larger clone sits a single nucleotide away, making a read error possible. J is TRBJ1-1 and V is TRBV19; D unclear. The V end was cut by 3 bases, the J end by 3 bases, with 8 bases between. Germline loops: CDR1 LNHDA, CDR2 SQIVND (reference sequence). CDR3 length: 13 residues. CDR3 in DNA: TGTGCCAGTAGTATCAAGCGGGACACTGAAGCTTTCTTT. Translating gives CASSIKRDTEAFF.

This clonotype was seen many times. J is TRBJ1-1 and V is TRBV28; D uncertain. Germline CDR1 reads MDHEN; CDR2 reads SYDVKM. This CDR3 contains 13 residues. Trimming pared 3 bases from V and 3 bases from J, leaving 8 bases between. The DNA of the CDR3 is TGTGCCAGCAGTTTGGGGAGCCACACTGAAGCTTTCTTT. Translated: CASSLGSHTEAFF.

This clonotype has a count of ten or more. CDR3 loop: CASSIEGPGAGEQYF. For the CDR3, the DNA is TGCGCCAGCAGCATCGAAGGGCCGGGGGCGGGAGAGCAGTACTTC. The genes are TRBV5-1 and TRBJ2-7; tentatively, D is TRBD1 or TRBD2 (6 bases each). Trimming shortened V by 4 bases and J by 7 bases, and 21 bases separated the two germline ends. The germline V gene has CDR1 SGHRS and CDR2 YFSETQ. This CDR3 is built from 15 residues.

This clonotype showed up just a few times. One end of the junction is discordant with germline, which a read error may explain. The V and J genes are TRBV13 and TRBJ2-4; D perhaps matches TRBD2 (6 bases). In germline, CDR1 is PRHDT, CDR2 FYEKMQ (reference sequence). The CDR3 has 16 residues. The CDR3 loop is CASSLGPGVAKNIKYF. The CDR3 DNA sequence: TGTGCCAGCAGCTTGGGTCCGGGGGTGGCCAAAAACATTAAGTACTTC.

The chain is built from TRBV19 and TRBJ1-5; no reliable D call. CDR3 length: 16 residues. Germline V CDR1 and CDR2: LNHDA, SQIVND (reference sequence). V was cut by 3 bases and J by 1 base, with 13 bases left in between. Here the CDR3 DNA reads TGTGCCAGTAGTATTTGGGGATACGACAGCAATCAGCCCCAGCATTTT. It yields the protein CASSIWGYDSNQPQHF.